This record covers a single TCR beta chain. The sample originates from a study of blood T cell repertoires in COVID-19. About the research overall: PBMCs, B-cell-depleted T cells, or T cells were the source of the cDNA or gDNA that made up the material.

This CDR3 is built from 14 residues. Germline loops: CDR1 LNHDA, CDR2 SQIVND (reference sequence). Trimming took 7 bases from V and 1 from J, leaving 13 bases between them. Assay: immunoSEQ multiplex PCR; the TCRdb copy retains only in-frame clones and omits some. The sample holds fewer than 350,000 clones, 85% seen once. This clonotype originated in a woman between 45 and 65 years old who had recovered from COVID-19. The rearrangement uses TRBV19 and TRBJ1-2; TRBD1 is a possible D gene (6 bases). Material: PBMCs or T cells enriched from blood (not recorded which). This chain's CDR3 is CASTQGLGNYGYTF. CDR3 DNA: TGTGCCAGTACTCAGGGGCTTGGTAACTATGGCTACACCTTC.